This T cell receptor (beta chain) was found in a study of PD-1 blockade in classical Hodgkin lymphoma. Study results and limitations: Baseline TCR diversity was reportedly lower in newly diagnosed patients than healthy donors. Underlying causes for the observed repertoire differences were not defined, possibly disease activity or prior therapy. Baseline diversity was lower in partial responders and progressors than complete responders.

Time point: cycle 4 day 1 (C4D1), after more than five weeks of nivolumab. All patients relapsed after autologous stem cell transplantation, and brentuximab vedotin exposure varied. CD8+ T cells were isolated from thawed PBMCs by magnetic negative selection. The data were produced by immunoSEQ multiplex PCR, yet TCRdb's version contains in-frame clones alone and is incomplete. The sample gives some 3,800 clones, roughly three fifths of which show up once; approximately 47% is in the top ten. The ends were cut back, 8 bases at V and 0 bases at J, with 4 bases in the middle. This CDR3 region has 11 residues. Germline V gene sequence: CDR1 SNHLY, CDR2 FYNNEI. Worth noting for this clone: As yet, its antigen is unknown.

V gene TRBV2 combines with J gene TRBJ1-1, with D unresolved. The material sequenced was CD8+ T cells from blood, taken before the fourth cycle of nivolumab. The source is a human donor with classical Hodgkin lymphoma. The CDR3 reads CASEVNTEAFF. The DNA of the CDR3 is TGTGCCAGCGAGGTGAACACTGAAGCTTTCTTT.